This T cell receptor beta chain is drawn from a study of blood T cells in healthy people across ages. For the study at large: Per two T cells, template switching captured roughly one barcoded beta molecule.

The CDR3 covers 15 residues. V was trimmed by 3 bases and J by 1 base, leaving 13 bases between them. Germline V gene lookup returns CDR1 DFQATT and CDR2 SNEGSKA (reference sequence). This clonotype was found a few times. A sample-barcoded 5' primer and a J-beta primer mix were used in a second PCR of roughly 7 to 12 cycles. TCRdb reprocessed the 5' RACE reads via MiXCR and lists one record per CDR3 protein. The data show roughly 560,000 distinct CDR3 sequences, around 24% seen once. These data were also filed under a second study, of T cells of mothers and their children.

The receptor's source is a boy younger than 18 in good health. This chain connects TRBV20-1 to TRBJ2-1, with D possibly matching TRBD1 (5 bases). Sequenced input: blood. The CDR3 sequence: CSARPQGRSYNEQFF. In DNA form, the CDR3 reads TGCAGTGCTAGGCCTCAGGGAAGGTCCTACAATGAGCAGTTCTTC.